This record covers a single TCR beta chain. Its cognate antigen is unknown. The CDR3 loop spans 15 amino acids. Trimming removed 8 bases from V and 1 base from J, with 17 bases in between. The germline gives CDR1 WNHNN, CDR2 SYGVQD (reference sequence). The assay was immunoSEQ multiplex PCR, and TCRdb's table has in-frame clones only and misses some. The sample includes about 200,000 clones, around 88% of them seen just once. This sample is drawn from a study of T cell responses to AZD1222 COVID-19 vaccine. Overall study results and limits: Repertoire sampling occurred only after the peak T cell response. The donor cohort was predominantly white British with a female majority, and clonal diversity may have been underestimated.

The clonotype was recovered from an adult in good health. The chain employs TRBV10-1 and TRBJ1-2; D possibly corresponds to TRBD1 (5 bases). The sequenced sample was peripheral blood, obtained on day 0 of AZD1222 vaccination. The CDR3 DNA reads as TGCGCCAGCGGTAAGAGGCAGGGCGGTAACTATGGCTACACCTTC. This sequence encodes CASGKRQGGNYGYTF.